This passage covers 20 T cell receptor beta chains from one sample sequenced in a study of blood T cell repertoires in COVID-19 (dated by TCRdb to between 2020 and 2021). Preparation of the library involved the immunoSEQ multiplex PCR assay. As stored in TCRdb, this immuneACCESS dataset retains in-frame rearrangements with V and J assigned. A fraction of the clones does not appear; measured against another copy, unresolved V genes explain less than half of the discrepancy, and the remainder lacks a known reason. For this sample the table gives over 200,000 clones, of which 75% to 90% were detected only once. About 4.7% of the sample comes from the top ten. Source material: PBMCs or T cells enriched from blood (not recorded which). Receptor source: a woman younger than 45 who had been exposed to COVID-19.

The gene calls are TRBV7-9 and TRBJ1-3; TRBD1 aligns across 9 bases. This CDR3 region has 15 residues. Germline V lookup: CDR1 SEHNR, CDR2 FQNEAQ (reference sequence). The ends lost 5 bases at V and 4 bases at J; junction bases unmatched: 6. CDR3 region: CASSHRGLGGNTIYF. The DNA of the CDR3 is TGTGCCAGCAGCCACAGGGGGCTTGGAGGAAACACCATATATTTT. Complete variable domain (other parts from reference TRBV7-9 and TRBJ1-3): DTGVSQNPRHKITKRGQNVTFRCDPISEHNRLYWYRQTLGQGPEFLTYFQNEAQLEKSRLLSDRFSAERPKGSFSTLEIQRTEQGDSAMYLCASSHRGLGGNTIYFGEGSWLTVV.

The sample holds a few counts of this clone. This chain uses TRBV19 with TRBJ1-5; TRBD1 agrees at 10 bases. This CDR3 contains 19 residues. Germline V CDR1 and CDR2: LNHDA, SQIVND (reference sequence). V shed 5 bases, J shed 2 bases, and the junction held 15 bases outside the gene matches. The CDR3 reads CASSPKPTGGAGGNQPQHF. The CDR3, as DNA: TGTGCCAGTAGTCCGAAGCCGACAGGGGGCGCGGGGGGCAATCAGCCCCAGCATTTT.

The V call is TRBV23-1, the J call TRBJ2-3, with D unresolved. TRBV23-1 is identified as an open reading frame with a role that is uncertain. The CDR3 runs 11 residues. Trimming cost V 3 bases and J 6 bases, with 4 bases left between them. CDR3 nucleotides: TGCGCCAGCAGTCACAGGGATACGCAGTATTTT. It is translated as CASSHRDTQYF.

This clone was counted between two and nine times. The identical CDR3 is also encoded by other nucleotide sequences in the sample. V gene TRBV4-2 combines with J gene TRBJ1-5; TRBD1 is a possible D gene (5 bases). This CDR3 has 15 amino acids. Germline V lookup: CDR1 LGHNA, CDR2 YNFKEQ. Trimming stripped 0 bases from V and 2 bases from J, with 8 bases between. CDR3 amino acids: CASSQDPTGNQPQHF. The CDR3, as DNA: TGTGCCAGCAGCCAAGATCCGACAGGCAATCAGCCCCAGCATTTT.

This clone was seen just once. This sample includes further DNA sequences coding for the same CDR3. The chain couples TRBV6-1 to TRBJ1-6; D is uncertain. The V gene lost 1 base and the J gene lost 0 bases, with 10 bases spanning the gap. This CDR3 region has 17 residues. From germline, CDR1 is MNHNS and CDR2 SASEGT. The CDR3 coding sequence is TGTGCCAGCAGTGAAGGCGGCGGATTCTCCTATAATTCACCCCTCCACTTT. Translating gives CASSEGGGFSYNSPLHF.

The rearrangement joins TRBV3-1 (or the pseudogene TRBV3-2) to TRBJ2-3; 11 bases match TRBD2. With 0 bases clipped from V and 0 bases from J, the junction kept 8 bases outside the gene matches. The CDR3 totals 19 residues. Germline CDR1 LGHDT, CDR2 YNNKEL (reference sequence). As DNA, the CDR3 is TGTGCCAGCAGCCAAGATCCTAGCGGGGGGTGGGTTAGCACAGATACGCAGTATTTT. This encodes CASSQDPSGGWVSTDTQYF.

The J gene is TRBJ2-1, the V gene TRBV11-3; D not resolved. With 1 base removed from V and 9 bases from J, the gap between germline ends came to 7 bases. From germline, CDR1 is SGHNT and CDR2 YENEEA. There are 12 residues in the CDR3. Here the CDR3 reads CASSLGHGEQFF. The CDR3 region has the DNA TGTGCCAGCAGCTTAGGGCATGGTGAGCAGTTCTTC.

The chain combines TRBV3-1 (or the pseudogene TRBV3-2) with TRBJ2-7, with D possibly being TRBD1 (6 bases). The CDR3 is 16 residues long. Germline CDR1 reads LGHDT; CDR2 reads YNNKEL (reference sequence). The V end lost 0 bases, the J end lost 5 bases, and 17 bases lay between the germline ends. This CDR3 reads CASSQEVRAGVHEQYF. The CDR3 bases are TGTGCCAGCAGCCAAGAAGTGCGTGCAGGGGTCCACGAGCAGTACTTC.

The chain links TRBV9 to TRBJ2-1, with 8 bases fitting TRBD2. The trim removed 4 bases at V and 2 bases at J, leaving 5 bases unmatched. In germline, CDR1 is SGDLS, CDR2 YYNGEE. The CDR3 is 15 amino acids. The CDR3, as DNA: TGTGCCAGCAGCCCCGGGGGGGCACCCTACAATGAGCAGTTCTTC. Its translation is CASSPGGAPYNEQFF.

The CDR3 sequence is CAWSLGVQPQHF. CDR3 bases: TGTGCCTGGAGTTTAGGGGTTCAGCCCCAGCATTTT. This sequence joins TRBV30 and TRBJ1-5; D is possibly TRBD1 (5 bases). V was trimmed by 2 bases and J by 6 bases, leaving 8 bases between them. The CDR3 length is 12 residues. Germline CDR1 reads GTSNPN; CDR2 reads SVGIG (reference sequence).

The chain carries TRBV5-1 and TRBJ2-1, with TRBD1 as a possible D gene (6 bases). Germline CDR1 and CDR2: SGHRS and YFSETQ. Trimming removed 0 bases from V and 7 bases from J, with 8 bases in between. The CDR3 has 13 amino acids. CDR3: CASSLGRGNEQFF. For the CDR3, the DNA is TGCGCCAGCAGCTTGGGCAGGGGAAATGAGCAGTTCTTC.

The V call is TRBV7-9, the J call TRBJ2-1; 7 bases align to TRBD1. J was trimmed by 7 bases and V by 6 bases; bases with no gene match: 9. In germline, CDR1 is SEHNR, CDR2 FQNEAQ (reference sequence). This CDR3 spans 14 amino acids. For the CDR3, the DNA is TGTGCCAGCAGGGCCGCCGGGACAGCGAATGAGCAGTTCTTC. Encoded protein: CASRAAGTANEQFF.

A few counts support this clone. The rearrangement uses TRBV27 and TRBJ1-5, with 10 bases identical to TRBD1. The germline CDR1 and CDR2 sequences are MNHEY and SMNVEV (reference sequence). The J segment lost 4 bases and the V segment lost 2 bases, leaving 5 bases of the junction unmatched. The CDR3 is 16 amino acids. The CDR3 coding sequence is TGTGCCAGCAGTTTACGCAAGGGACAGGGGAATCAGCCCCAGCATTTT. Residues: CASSLRKGQGNQPQHF.

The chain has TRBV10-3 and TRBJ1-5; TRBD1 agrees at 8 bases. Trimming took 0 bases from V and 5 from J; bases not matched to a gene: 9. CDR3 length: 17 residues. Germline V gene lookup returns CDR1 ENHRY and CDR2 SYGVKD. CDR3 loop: CAISESKGQGGDQPQHF. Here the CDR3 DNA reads TGTGCCATCAGTGAGTCCAAAGGACAGGGTGGCGATCAGCCCCAGCATTTT.

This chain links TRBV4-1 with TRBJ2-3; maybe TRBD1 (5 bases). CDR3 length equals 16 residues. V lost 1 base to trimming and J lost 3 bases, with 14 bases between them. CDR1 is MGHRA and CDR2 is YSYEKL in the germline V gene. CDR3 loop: CASSQGAGKGTDTQYF. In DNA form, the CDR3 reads TGCGCCAGCAGCCAAGGGGCAGGGAAAGGGACAGATACGCAGTATTTT.

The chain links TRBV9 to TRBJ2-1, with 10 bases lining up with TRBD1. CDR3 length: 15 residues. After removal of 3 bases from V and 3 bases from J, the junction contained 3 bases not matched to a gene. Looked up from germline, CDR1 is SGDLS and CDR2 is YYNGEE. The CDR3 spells CASSATGGFYNEQFF. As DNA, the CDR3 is TGTGCCAGCAGCGCGACAGGGGGCTTCTACAATGAGCAGTTCTTC.

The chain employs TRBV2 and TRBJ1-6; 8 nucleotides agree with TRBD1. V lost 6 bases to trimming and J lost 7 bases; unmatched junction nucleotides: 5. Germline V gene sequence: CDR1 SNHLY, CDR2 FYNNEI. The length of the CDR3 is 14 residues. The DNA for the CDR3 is TGTGCCAGCAGCAGGAGACAGGGGAATTCACCCCTCCACTTT. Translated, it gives CASSRRQGNSPLHF. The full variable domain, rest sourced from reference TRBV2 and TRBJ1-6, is EPEVTQTPSHQVTQMGQEVILRCVPISNHLYFYWYRQILGQKVEFLVSFYNNEISEKSEIFDDQFSVERPDGSNFTLKIRSTKLEDSAMYFCASSRRQGNSPLHFGNGTRLTVT.

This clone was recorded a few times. The CDR3 sequence: CASSRAGAHSGNTIYF. In nucleotides, the CDR3 is TGTGCCAGCAGCCGGGCAGGGGCTCACTCTGGAAACACCATATATTTT. The V call is TRBV3-1 (or the pseudogene TRBV3-2), the J call TRBJ1-3; D is perhaps TRBD1 (6 bases). CDR1 and CDR2 from the germline V gene are LGHDT and YNNKEL (reference sequence). This CDR3 comprises 16 residues. Between the trimmed V and J ends, which lost 4 bases and 0 bases, there was a span of 13 bases.

The CDR3, as DNA: TGTGCCAGCAGCCCAGTGACGGGGACTAAAAATTCACCCCTCCACTTT. Protein product: CASSPVTGTKNSPLHF. The chain couples TRBV5-6 to TRBJ1-6, with D tentatively TRBD1 (5 bases). Germline CDR1 SGHDT, CDR2 YYEEEE. The V end was cut by 4 bases, the J end by 7 bases, with 18 bases between. CDR3 size: 16 residues.

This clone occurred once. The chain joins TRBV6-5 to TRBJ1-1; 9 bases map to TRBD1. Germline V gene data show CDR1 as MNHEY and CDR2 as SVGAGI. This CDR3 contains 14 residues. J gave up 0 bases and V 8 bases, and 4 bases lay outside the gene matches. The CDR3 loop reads CASSGTGLNTEAFF. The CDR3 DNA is TGTGCCAGCTCGGGGACAGGGCTGAACACTGAAGCTTTCTTT.